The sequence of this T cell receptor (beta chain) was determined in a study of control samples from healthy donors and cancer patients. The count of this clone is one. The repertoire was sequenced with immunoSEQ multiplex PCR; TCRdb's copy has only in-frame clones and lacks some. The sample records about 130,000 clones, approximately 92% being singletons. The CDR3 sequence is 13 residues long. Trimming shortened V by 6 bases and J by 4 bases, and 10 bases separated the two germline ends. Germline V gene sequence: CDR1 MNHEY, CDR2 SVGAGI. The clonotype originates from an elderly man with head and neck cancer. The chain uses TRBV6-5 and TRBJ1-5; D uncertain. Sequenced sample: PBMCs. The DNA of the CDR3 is TGTGCCAGCAGGGTAACAGATAATCAGCCCCAGCATTTT. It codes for CASRVTDNQPQHF.